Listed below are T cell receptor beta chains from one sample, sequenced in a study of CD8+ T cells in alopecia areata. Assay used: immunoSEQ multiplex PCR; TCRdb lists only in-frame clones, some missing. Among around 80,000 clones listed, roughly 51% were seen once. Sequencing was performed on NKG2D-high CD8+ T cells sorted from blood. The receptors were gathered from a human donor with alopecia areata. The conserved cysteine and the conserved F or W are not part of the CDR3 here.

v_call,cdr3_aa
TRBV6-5,ASSYGLAENGGELF
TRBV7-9,ASSIDREQTQY
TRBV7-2,ASSLAEDWGYEQY
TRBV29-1,SVVGGTYNEQF
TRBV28,ASNPGTDSYEQY
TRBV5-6,ASSFGRSSYNEQF
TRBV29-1,SVEGYSLPVLSYNEQF
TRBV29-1,SVVSGQTYEQY
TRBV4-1,ASSLRSPQNTEAF
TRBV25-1,ASSEIGGGYT
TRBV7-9,ASRRTGELF
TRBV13,ASSVEANRGNIQY
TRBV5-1,ASSWTGGVEQY
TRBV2,ASRGLIGHGELF
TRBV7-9,ASSSEEGEYQETQY